Sequencing of this TCR beta chain was carried out in a study of blood T cell repertoires in COVID-19. Overall study context: Samples came from the United States, Italy and Spain, spanning acute and convalescent COVID-19.

Enrollment of patients from Seattle took place during active infection, with longitudinal follow-up. Per the authors' pipeline: Estimated nucleated cell counts came from reference gene primer amplification. The method was immunoSEQ multiplex PCR; TCRdb's version includes in-frame clones alone and lacks a portion of them. V, J and clone size derive from that table, while D and trimming were established from the DNA sequence. The repertoire has approximately 260,000 clones, over 70% of them found once; the top ten carry 10%. The origin of this receptor is a woman between 65 and 79 years old with COVID-19, enrolled during active disease. The sample comprised peripheral blood.

The CDR3 reads CASSAPPNYGYTF. The CDR3 DNA reads TGTGCCAGTAGTGCGCCACCGAACTATGGCTACACCTTC. The genes are TRBV19 and TRBJ1-2; D remains ambiguous. The CDR3 is 13 residues long. Trimming shortened V by 5 bases and J by 2 bases, and 9 bases separated the two germline ends. The V gene's germline CDR1 is LNHDA and CDR2 SQIVND (reference sequence).